This is a list of T cell receptor beta chains from one sample in a study of T-cell memory formation after mild COVID-19. TCRdb ran MiXCR on the 5' RACE reads and lists one entry per CDR3 protein. The data hold roughly 500,000 distinct CDR3 sequences, with over 20% observed a single time. The sequencing sample was made of PBMCs or a T cell subset sorted from them (not recorded which). The source of these receptors is an adult woman who had mild COVID-19 (a few samples of this study predate the infection). Cell type and time point are not known. The CDR3 runs from the conserved cysteine through the conserved F or W. The order of the fields is D gene, V gene, clone size, J gene, CDR3 DNA, CDR3 protein. A D gene is named only where the DNA matches it firmly. The size field is filled for only some rows; it gives once, few, many or a size class.

d_gene: TRBD2
v_gene: TRBV4-3
abundance: .
j_gene: TRBJ2-3
CDR3nt: TGCGCCAGCAGCCAAGATTACGAAGGCGGGAGCGCAGATACGCAGTATTTT
CDR3aa: CASSQDYEGGSADTQYF

d_gene: .
v_gene: TRBV6-1
abundance: .
j_gene: TRBJ2-3
CDR3nt: TGTGCCAGCCGACGGACAGTATGGGGCACAGATACGCAGTATTTT
CDR3aa: CASRRTVWGTDTQYF

d_gene: TRBD2
v_gene: TRBV4-3
abundance: few
j_gene: TRBJ2-2
CDR3nt: TGCGCCAGCAGCCAAGATCTAGCGGGGTTTACCGGGGAGCTGTTTTTT
CDR3aa: CASSQDLAGFTGELFF

d_gene: .
v_gene: TRBV3-1
abundance: many
j_gene: TRBJ2-3
CDR3nt: TGTGCCAGCAGCCCCCAATTGGCGTCGCTGCGCTCCCCAGATACGCAGTATTTT
CDR3aa: CASSPQLASLRSPDTQYF

d_gene: TRBD2
v_gene: TRBV4-1
abundance: few
j_gene: TRBJ2-5
CDR3nt: TGCGCCAGCAGCCAAGATCCGGAGACTAGCGGGGGGGAAGAGACCCAGTACTTC
CDR3aa: CASSQDPETSGGEETQYF

d_gene: .
v_gene: TRBV5-5
abundance: .
j_gene: TRBJ2-5
CDR3nt: TGTGCCAGCAGCTTAGACAGCGACGCTGCGGAGACCCAGTACTTC
CDR3aa: CASSLDSDAAETQYF

d_gene: .
v_gene: TRBV11-3
abundance: few
j_gene: TRBJ2-1
CDR3nt: TGTGCCAGCAGCCCAGCGAGATACAATGAGCAGTTCTTC
CDR3aa: CASSPARYNEQFF

d_gene: TRBD2
v_gene: TRBV25-1
abundance: many
j_gene: TRBJ2-6
CDR3nt: TGTGCCAGCACTAGCGGGGGGTTCTCTGGGGCCAACGTCCTGACTTTC
CDR3aa: CASTSGGFSGANVLTF

d_gene: .
v_gene: TRBV12-3/TRBV12-4
abundance: .
j_gene: TRBJ1-1
CDR3nt: TGTGCCAGCAGTCTTACGGGACGGGACACTGAAGCTTTCTTT
CDR3aa: CASSLTGRDTEAFF

d_gene: .
v_gene: TRBV2
abundance: .
j_gene: TRBJ2-5
CDR3nt: TGTGCCAGCAGTGAACAGGGGAACCAAGAGACCCAGTACTTC
CDR3aa: CASSEQGNQETQYF

d_gene: .
v_gene: TRBV15
abundance: .
j_gene: TRBJ2-3
CDR3nt: TGTGCCACCAGCAGAGAATGGGGGCGGGCGACAGATACGCAGTATTTT
CDR3aa: CATSREWGRATDTQYF

d_gene: .
v_gene: TRBV7-9
abundance: .
j_gene: TRBJ2-2
CDR3nt: TGTGCCAGCAGTCTAGCCCCGGGGCCGAACACCGGGGAGCTGTTTTTT
CDR3aa: CASSLAPGPNTGELFF

d_gene: .
v_gene: TRBV6-6
abundance: .
j_gene: TRBJ2-1
CDR3nt: TGTGCCAGCAGCCAAACTAGCAATGAGCAGTTCTTC
CDR3aa: CASSQTSNEQFF

d_gene: .
v_gene: TRBV3-1
abundance: .
j_gene: TRBJ2-1
CDR3nt: TGTGCCAGCAGCCAAGATGGACCTATCCGATCCACCTACAATGAGCAGTTCTTC
CDR3aa: CASSQDGPIRSTYNEQFF

d_gene: TRBD2
v_gene: TRBV29-1
abundance: .
j_gene: TRBJ2-1
CDR3nt: TGCAGCGTTGAAGGGCTAGCGGGAGTTAATGAGCAGTTCTTC
CDR3aa: CSVEGLAGVNEQFF

d_gene: TRBD1
v_gene: TRBV20-1
abundance: few
j_gene: TRBJ1-1
CDR3nt: TGCAGTGCTAGAGTAAGGCGACAGGGGTTTAACTTCAACACTGAAGCTTTCTTT
CDR3aa: CSARVRRQGFNFNTEAFF

d_gene: .
v_gene: TRBV9
abundance: .
j_gene: TRBJ2-3
CDR3nt: TGTGCCAGCAGCGTAGCTGGCTACGGCACAGATACGCAGTATTTT
CDR3aa: CASSVAGYGTDTQYF

d_gene: TRBD2
v_gene: TRBV20-1
abundance: once
j_gene: TRBJ2-1
CDR3nt: TGCAGTGCTAGAGACACTAAGGGACTAGCGCATTACAATGAGCAGTTCTTC
CDR3aa: CSARDTKGLAHYNEQFF

d_gene: TRBD2
v_gene: TRBV10-3
abundance: .
j_gene: TRBJ2-3
CDR3nt: TGTGCCACCCTCAGCGGGGGGGCCGGGGATACGCAGTATTTT
CDR3aa: CATLSGGAGDTQYF

d_gene: .
v_gene: TRBV4-1
abundance: few
j_gene: TRBJ2-6
CDR3nt: TGCGCCAGCAGCCAAGACCCCCGGGCCCGGGCCAACGTCCTGACTTTC
CDR3aa: CASSQDPRARANVLTF

d_gene: .
v_gene: TRBV5-1
abundance: few
j_gene: TRBJ2-7
CDR3nt: TGCGCCAGCAGCTACCGTGGACAGCTCTACGAGGAGCAGTACTTC
CDR3aa: CASSYRGQLYEEQYF

d_gene: .
v_gene: TRBV4-1
abundance: .
j_gene: TRBJ1-2
CDR3nt: TGCGCCAGCAGCCTGCCGGGGGGGCGCCGCCTTGGCTACACCTTC
CDR3aa: CASSLPGGRRLGYTF

d_gene: .
v_gene: TRBV6-2/TRBV6-3
abundance: once
j_gene: TRBJ1-1
CDR3nt: TGTGCCAGCAGTTACTCCACTAGGACAGCTGAAGCTTTCTTT
CDR3aa: CASSYSTRTAEAFF

d_gene: TRBD1
v_gene: TRBV27
abundance: .
j_gene: TRBJ2-1
CDR3nt: TGTGCCAGCAGTTTCGCGGTGGACAGGGTGGGCGGTGAGCAGTTCTTC
CDR3aa: CASSFAVDRVGGEQFF

d_gene: .
v_gene: TRBV9
abundance: .
j_gene: TRBJ2-1
CDR3nt: TGTGCCAGCAGCGCCCACGGGGCGCCCATGTACGACAATGAGCAGTTCTTC
CDR3aa: CASSAHGAPMYDNEQFF

d_gene: TRBD1
v_gene: TRBV23-1
abundance: once
j_gene: TRBJ2-7
CDR3nt: TGCGCCAGCAGCCGAACCGACAGGGACACCTACGAGCAGTACTTC
CDR3aa: CASSRTDRDTYEQYF

d_gene: TRBD1
v_gene: TRBV20-1
abundance: .
j_gene: TRBJ2-7
CDR3nt: TGCAGTGCTCTCGACAGGGGATACTCCTACGAGCAGTACTTC
CDR3aa: CSALDRGYSYEQYF

d_gene: .
v_gene: TRBV24-1
abundance: few
j_gene: TRBJ2-2
CDR3nt: TGTGCCACCAGCAGAACCGGGACGCTCACCGGGGAGCTGTTTTTT
CDR3aa: CATSRTGTLTGELFF

d_gene: .
v_gene: TRBV5-6
abundance: few
j_gene: TRBJ1-2
CDR3nt: TGTGCCAGCAACAGCATCATCGGCTATGGCTACACCTTC
CDR3aa: CASNSIIGYGYTF

d_gene: .
v_gene: TRBV3-1
abundance: few
j_gene: TRBJ2-1
CDR3nt: TGTGCCAGCAGCCAATATGACCAAGTTATGTTCTTC
CDR3aa: CASSQYDQVMFF

d_gene: .
v_gene: TRBV4-1
abundance: .
j_gene: TRBJ2-1
CDR3nt: TGCGCCAGCAGCTTAACAAGGGCCTACAATGAGCAGTTCTTC
CDR3aa: CASSLTRAYNEQFF

d_gene: TRBD2
v_gene: TRBV7-6
abundance: .
j_gene: TRBJ2-1
CDR3nt: TGTGCCAGCAGCTTAGGACTTCGCGGACTAGCCAGCAATGAGCAGTTCTTC
CDR3aa: CASSLGLRGLASNEQFF

d_gene: TRBD2
v_gene: TRBV7-9
abundance: many
j_gene: TRBJ2-1
CDR3nt: TGTGCCAGCAGCTTAGTCGGGACTAGGACGTTGCATGAGCAGTTCTTC
CDR3aa: CASSLVGTRTLHEQFF

d_gene: TRBD2
v_gene: TRBV7-2
abundance: .
j_gene: TRBJ2-7
CDR3nt: TGTGCCAGCAATAGCGGGAGGGGGTACGAGCAGTACTTC
CDR3aa: CASNSGRGYEQYF

d_gene: TRBD1
v_gene: TRBV5-1
abundance: many
j_gene: TRBJ2-7
CDR3nt: TGCGCCAGCAGCTACGACAGGGCCTCCTACGAGCAGTACTTC
CDR3aa: CASSYDRASYEQYF

d_gene: TRBD1
v_gene: TRBV12-3/TRBV12-4
abundance: few
j_gene: TRBJ2-7
CDR3nt: TGTGCCAGCAGAACCTGGGACAGGGATCAGAAAGAGCAGTACTTC
CDR3aa: CASRTWDRDQKEQYF

d_gene: TRBD1
v_gene: TRBV6-1
abundance: few
j_gene: TRBJ2-2
CDR3nt: TGTGCCAGCAGTGAAGTCGGGACAGTCACCGGGGAGCTGTTTTTT
CDR3aa: CASSEVGTVTGELFF

d_gene: .
v_gene: TRBV7-3
abundance: .
j_gene: TRBJ1-1
CDR3nt: TGTGCCAGCAGCTTTACGGGTACCTCTGAAGCTTTCTTT
CDR3aa: CASSFTGTSEAFF

d_gene: .
v_gene: TRBV4-2
abundance: few
j_gene: TRBJ2-1
CDR3nt: TGTGCCAGCAGCCAAGTGGGGCTTGAGCAGTTCTTC
CDR3aa: CASSQVGLEQFF

d_gene: .
v_gene: TRBV18
abundance: .
j_gene: TRBJ1-2
CDR3nt: TGTGCCAGCTCACCAGCCCCTGACTATGGCTACACCTTC
CDR3aa: CASSPAPDYGYTF

d_gene: .
v_gene: TRBV11-2
abundance: few
j_gene: TRBJ1-2
CDR3nt: TGTGCCAGCAGCTTAAGGACCAGCGGCTACACCTTC
CDR3aa: CASSLRTSGYTF

d_gene: .
v_gene: TRBV10-1
abundance: .
j_gene: TRBJ2-1
CDR3nt: TGCGCCAGCGGGGGGAATTCTAGGCAGAACCCATTGGTGAATGAGCAGTTCTTC
CDR3aa: CASGGNSRQNPLVNEQFF

d_gene: .
v_gene: TRBV30
abundance: .
j_gene: TRBJ1-1
CDR3nt: TGTGCCTGGAGTCTCCACGGCCTGAGAGCTTTCTTT
CDR3aa: CAWSLHGLRAFF

d_gene: TRBD1
v_gene: TRBV4-3
abundance: .
j_gene: TRBJ2-7
CDR3nt: TGCGCCAGCAGCCAAGCACCGGGACAGGTGGCCTACGAGCAGTACTTC
CDR3aa: CASSQAPGQVAYEQYF

d_gene: TRBD2
v_gene: TRBV6-2/TRBV6-3
abundance: few
j_gene: TRBJ2-7
CDR3nt: TGTGCCAGCAGAACCGGGACTAGTTCGTGGGAGCAGTACTTC
CDR3aa: CASRTGTSSWEQYF

d_gene: TRBD2
v_gene: TRBV3-1
abundance: many
j_gene: TRBJ2-1
CDR3nt: TGTGCCAGCAGCCAAGCTAGCGGGGTAGACGATCGTATTTCCTACAATGAGCAGTTCTTC
CDR3aa: CASSQASGVDDRISYNEQFF

d_gene: .
v_gene: TRBV25-1
abundance: .
j_gene: TRBJ2-5
CDR3nt: TGTGCCAGCAGTGAGCCCGGCGGGACCCTCAAAGAGACCCAGTACTTC
CDR3aa: CASSEPGGTLKETQYF